This T cell receptor beta chain is drawn from a study of blood T cell repertoires in COVID-19. Background on the study: The United States, Italy and Spain were the sources of the acute and convalescent COVID-19 samples.

Generated by immunoSEQ multiplex PCR, the TCRdb table keeps only in-frame clones and is missing some. The sample records more than 200,000 clones, approximately 80% being singletons. This CDR3 spans 17 amino acids. Germline loops: CDR1 SGHRS, CDR2 YFSETQ. V lost 0 bases and J lost 5; bases outside the gene matches: 9. The clonotype comes from a man at least 80 years old with acute or convalescent COVID-19. Sequencing was performed on peripheral blood. The chain has TRBV5-1 and TRBJ1-2; TRBD1 matches at 11 bases. The CDR3 DNA is TGCGCCAGCAGCTTGGGAGACTGGGGGACAGGGGGATATGGCTACACCTTC. Protein sequence: CASSLGDWGTGGYGYTF.